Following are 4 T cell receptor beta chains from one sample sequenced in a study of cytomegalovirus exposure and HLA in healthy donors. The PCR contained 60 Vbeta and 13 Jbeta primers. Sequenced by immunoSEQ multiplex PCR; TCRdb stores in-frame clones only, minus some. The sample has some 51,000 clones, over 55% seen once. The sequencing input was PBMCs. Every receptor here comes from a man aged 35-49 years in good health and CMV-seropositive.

The CDR3 nucleotides read TGTGCCAGCAGTTTTACAGGGGGAGGGGATCAGCCCCAGCATTTT. Amino acid sequence: CASSFTGGGDQPQHF. This sequence joins TRBV6-5 and TRBJ1-5; the match to TRBD1 covers 8 bases. The germline V gene has CDR1 MNHEY and CDR2 SVGAGI. The CDR3 has 15 amino acids. The J segment lost 5 bases and the V segment lost 4 bases, leaving 7 bases of the junction unmatched.

As DNA, the CDR3 is TGTGCCAGCAGCTTGGTCCAGGGGGATGGCTACACCTTC. This translates into CASSLVQGDGYTF. The rearrangement joins TRBV5-6 to TRBJ1-2; 7 bases fit TRBD1. After removal of 0 bases from V and 6 bases from J, the junction contained 2 bases not matched to a gene. The CDR3 runs to 13 residues. Germline assignment: CDR1 SGHDT and CDR2 YYEEEE.

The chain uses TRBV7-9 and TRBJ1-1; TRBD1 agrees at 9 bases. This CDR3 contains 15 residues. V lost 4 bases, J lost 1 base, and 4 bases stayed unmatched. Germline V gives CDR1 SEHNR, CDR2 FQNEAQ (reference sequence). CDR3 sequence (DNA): TGTGCCAGCAGCTCAAAGACAGGGGGGAACACTGAAGCTTTCTTT. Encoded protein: CASSSKTGGNTEAFF.

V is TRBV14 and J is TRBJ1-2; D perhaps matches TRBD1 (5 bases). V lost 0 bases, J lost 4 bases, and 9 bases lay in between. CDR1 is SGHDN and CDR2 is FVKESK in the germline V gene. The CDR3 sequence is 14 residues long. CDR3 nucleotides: TGTGCCAGCAGCCAAGATCCAGGGCCCTATGGCTACACCTTC. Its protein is CASSQDPGPYGYTF.